The source of this TCR beta chain is a study of CD8 T cells in Susac syndrome. Worth noting for this clonotype: Its antigen remains unknown.

Study-wide points: When the CD4+ T cell repertoires of patients with Susac syndrome were examined, they did not show any clonal expansion.

RNA in amounts of about 0.5 to 1 ug was reverse transcribed with random hexamers. The amplification used immunoSEQ multiplex PCR on TCR beta CDR3; it spanned 54 Vbeta and 13 Jbeta. TCRdb itself ran the immunoSEQ multiplex PCR reads through MiXCR, one entry per CDR3 protein. The sample contains about 150,000 distinct CDR3 sequences, approximately 95% of which appear only once. Material: CD4+ T cells from PBMCs. The clonotype originates from a human donor with Susac syndrome.

The CDR3 DNA reads as TGTGCCAGCAGTTCAGGACAGACAACCTACGAGCAGTACTTC. Translated: CASSSGQTTYEQYF. This rearrangement joins TRBV28 to TRBJ2-7; perhaps TRBD1 as D (6 bases). The length of the CDR3 is 14 residues. Germline loops: CDR1 MDHEN, CDR2 SYDVKM. V was pared by 4 bases and J by 2 bases, with 12 bases between.